These 28 T cell receptor beta chains were all obtained from the same sample, sequenced in a study of blood T cell repertoires in COVID-19. Clones were read by immunoSEQ multiplex PCR, and TCRdb kept only the in-frame ones, dropping some. The sample includes 250,000 or so clones, roughly 86% of them seen just once. The specimen was peripheral blood. Source of these receptors: a man older than 75 with acute or convalescent COVID-19.

The rearrangement uses TRBV9 and TRBJ1-1, with D unresolved. The CDR3 spans 15 residues. Germline CDR1 and CDR2: SGDLS and YYNGEE. Trimming shortened V by 0 bases and J by 3 bases, and 12 bases separated the two germline ends. Here the CDR3 DNA reads TGTGCCAGCAGCGTAGTGATGGGCGGGGACACTGAAGCTTTCTTT. It encodes CASSVVMGGDTEAFF.

This chain connects TRBV7-2 to TRBJ2-1; 10 bases fit TRBD2. The CDR3 is 18 residues long. CDR1 SGHTA and CDR2 FQGNSA come from the germline V gene. With 2 bases clipped from V and 0 bases from J, the junction kept 7 bases outside the gene matches. The CDR3: CASSLRGLARPSYNEQFF. The DNA of the CDR3 is TGTGCCAGCAGCTTACGGGGACTAGCGCGTCCCTCCTACAATGAGCAGTTCTTC.

V is TRBV28 and J is TRBJ2-3; TRBD2 matches 7 bases. CDR3 length equals 13 residues. Germline lookup yields CDR1 MDHEN and CDR2 SYDVKM. V dropped 8 bases and J dropped 2; count of bases not matched to a gene: 4. Written as DNA, the CDR3 is TGTGCCAGCCGGGGGGTCCCCACAGATACGCAGTATTTT. Its protein is CASRGVPTDTQYF.

The CDR3 nucleotides are TGTGCCAGCAGCTCTTTTGAGCGGGACTTTCAACGCGCCTACAATGAGCAGTTCTTC. This translates into CASSSFERDFQRAYNEQFF. The V gene is TRBV11-2, the J gene TRBJ2-1; TRBD2 aligns across 7 bases. The length of the CDR3 is 19 residues. Per germline, CDR1 SGHAT and CDR2 FQNNGV. V shed 4 bases, J shed 2 bases, and the junction held 17 bases outside the gene matches.

V and J are TRBV19 and TRBJ1-2; D is possibly TRBD1 (6 bases). The CDR3 consists of 14 residues. Germline loops: CDR1 LNHDA, CDR2 SQIVND (reference sequence). V dropped 7 bases and J dropped 8 bases, with 20 bases sitting between them. The CDR3 loop is CASTLAGQRSGYTF. The CDR3 nucleotides read TGTGCCAGTACCCTAGCCGGACAGAGGAGCGGCTACACCTTC.

The V gene is TRBV19, the J gene TRBJ2-7; 9 nucleotides line up with TRBD1. Germline V gene sequence: CDR1 LNHDA, CDR2 SQIVND (reference sequence). The CDR3 consists of 15 residues. The ends lost 7 bases at V and 6 bases at J; junction bases unmatched: 13. CDR3 amino acids: CASTPGTGYLGEQYF. The CDR3 region has the DNA TGTGCCAGTACCCCCGGGACAGGGTACCTGGGCGAGCAGTACTTC. Supplemented by reference TRBV19 and TRBJ2-7, the full variable domain reads DGGITQSPKYLFRKEGQNVTLSCEQNLNHDAMYWYRQDPGQGLRLIYYSQIVNDFQKGDIAEGYSVSREKKESFPLTVTSAQKNPTAFYLCASTPGTGYLGEQYFGPGTRLTVT.

A single count supports this clone. The rearrangement links TRBV3-1 (or the pseudogene TRBV3-2) to TRBJ2-4, with D possibly TRBD1 on 5 matching bases. The CDR3 extends over 14 amino acids. CDR1 is LGHDT, CDR2 YNNKEL, per germline (reference sequence). The V end lost 1 base, the J end lost 8 bases, and 12 bases lay between the germline ends. The CDR3 sequence: CASSQGARVDIQYF. DNA of the CDR3: TGTGCCAGCAGCCAAGGGGCCAGGGTGGACATTCAGTACTTC.

This chain connects TRBV15 to TRBJ1-4; unclear D gene. Trimming removed 0 bases from V and 10 bases from J, with 6 bases in between. Germline assignment: CDR1 LNHNV and CDR2 YYDKDF (reference sequence). The CDR3 loop spans 12 amino acids. Here the CDR3 DNA reads TGTGCCACCAGCAGAGATTACTCAAAACTGTTTTTT. It yields the protein CATSRDYSKLFF.

This rearrangement joins TRBV11-1 to TRBJ2-7; no firm D call. The CDR3 length is 12 residues. V was pared by 5 bases and J by 3 bases, with 8 bases between. In germline, CDR1 is SGHAT, CDR2 FQDESV (reference sequence). The CDR3 sequence is CASSPQLYEQYF. CDR3 sequence (DNA): TGTGCCAGCAGCCCCCAACTCTACGAGCAGTACTTC.

The V and J genes are TRBV19 and TRBJ1-6, with TRBD1 identical over 8 bases. V shed 3 bases and J 10 bases; nucleotides not matched to a gene: 11. This CDR3 is 16 amino acids long. Germline CDR1 and CDR2: LNHDA and SQIVND (reference sequence). The DNA for the CDR3 is TGTGCCAGTAGTATTATCCCAGGGGGCGCGGAGTCACCCCTCCACTTT. Protein sequence: CASSIIPGGAESPLHF.

The chain links TRBV11-2 to TRBJ2-7, with 12 positions matching TRBD2. V shed 4 bases and J 4 bases; nucleotides not matched to a gene: 5. Germline CDR1 SGHAT, CDR2 FQNNGV. The CDR3 is 15 amino acids. CDR3 region: CASSSTLAGGYEQYF. In DNA, the CDR3 is TGTGCCAGCAGCTCGACACTAGCGGGGGGTTACGAGCAGTACTTC.

This clone was observed a handful of times. The V and J genes are TRBV10-1 and TRBJ1-5, with 8 nucleotides matching TRBD1. Germline V lookup: CDR1 WNHNN, CDR2 SYGVQD (reference sequence). V gave up 3 bases and J gave up 6 bases; unmatched junction bases: 1. The length of the CDR3 is 13 residues. CDR3 in DNA: TGCGCCAGCAGTGACAGGGGGCTTCAGCCCCAGCATTTT. Residues: CASSDRGLQPQHF.

CDR3 protein: CASSLVGLAGGSNTGELFF. CDR3 DNA sequence: TGCGCCAGCAGCTTGGTCGGACTAGCGGGGGGTTCGAACACCGGGGAGCTGTTTTTT. The chain recombines TRBV5-1 with TRBJ2-2; 14 bases match TRBD2. The CDR3 consists of 19 residues. The V gene end was trimmed by 0 bases and the J gene end by 0 bases; junction bases not matched to a gene: 4. Germline assignment: CDR1 SGHRS and CDR2 YFSETQ.

There are a few counts of this clone. The J gene is TRBJ1-1, the V gene TRBV28, with 8 bases that match TRBD1. Germline V gives CDR1 MDHEN, CDR2 SYDVKM. The CDR3 covers 13 residues. With V trimmed by 4 bases and J by 7 bases, 5 bases remained unmatched. In nucleotides, the CDR3 is TGTGCCAGCAGTTCGGACAGGGACGGTGAAGCTTTCTTT. Translation gives CASSSDRDGEAFF.

This rearrangement joins TRBV7-2 to TRBJ2-7, with TRBD2 as a possible D gene (6 bases). Trimming took off 0 bases at V and 0 bases at J, with 9 bases between the two ends. Germline CDR1 and CDR2: SGHTA and FQGNSA. This CDR3 contains 15 residues. The CDR3 coding sequence is TGTGCCAGCAGCTTAGCTAGCGGAAGCTCCTACGAGCAGTACTTC. Translated: CASSLASGSSYEQYF.

The V gene is TRBV28, the J gene TRBJ2-5; 10 nucleotides match TRBD2. From germline, CDR1 is MDHEN and CDR2 SYDVKM. The CDR3 is 13 amino acids. V was pared by 5 bases and J by 5 bases, with 2 bases of the junction left unmatched. CDR3 loop: CASSLSGGETQYF. CDR3 in DNA: TGTGCCAGCAGTCTTAGCGGGGGGGAGACCCAGTACTTC.

The CDR3 nucleotides are TGTGCCAGCAGTACCAGTGGAAACACCATATATTTT. Its protein product is CASSTSGNTIYF. The rearrangement joins TRBV6-2 or TRBV6-3 to TRBJ1-3; the D is unclear. Looked up from germline, CDR1 is MNHEY and CDR2 is SVGEGT. This CDR3 comprises 12 residues. V was pared by 5 bases and J by 3 bases, with 5 bases between.

The chain is built from TRBV19 and TRBJ2-1, with D uncertain. Germline CDR1 LNHDA, CDR2 SQIVND (reference sequence). The CDR3 sequence is 12 residues long. Trimming left V 3 bases short and J 6 bases short, with 6 bases between. The CDR3 DNA sequence: TGTGCCAGTAGTATGCGAGGCAATGAGCAGTTCTTC. Its protein product is CASSMRGNEQFF.

The CDR3 DNA sequence: TGCGCCAGCAGCCAGCTGGGGGGGTCGATAACCGGGGAGCTGTTTTTT. Translated: CASSQLGGSITGELFF. J is TRBJ2-2 and V is TRBV4-3; 7 positions agree with TRBD2. From germline, CDR1 is LGHNA and CDR2 YSLEER. V trimming: 3 bases; J trimming: 5 bases; junction bases outside the gene matches: 9. There are 16 residues in the CDR3.

This chain connects TRBV9 to TRBJ2-1; 10 bases line up with TRBD2. This CDR3 contains 15 residues. Germline CDR1 is SGDLS and CDR2 is YYNGEE. After removal of 0 bases from V and 8 bases from J, the junction contained 5 bases not matched to a gene. The CDR3 DNA reads TGTGCCAGCAGCGTAGGGGTAGCGGGAGGTCATGAGCAGTTCTTC. Protein: CASSVGVAGGHEQFF. The entire variable domain, with the rest obtained from reference TRBV9 and TRBJ2-1, is as follows: DSGVTQTPKHLITATGQRVTLRCSPRSGDLSVYWYQQSLDQGLQFLIQYYNGEERAKGNILERFSAQQFPDLHSELNLSSLELGDSALYFCASSVGVAGGHEQFFGPGTRLTVL.

The chain uses TRBV4-1 and TRBJ2-1, with D perhaps TRBD2 (6 bases). V dropped 5 bases and J dropped 6 bases, with 23 bases sitting between them. The germline CDR1 and CDR2 sequences are MGHRA and YSYEKL. There are 17 residues in the CDR3. The CDR3 bases are TGCGCCAGCAGCGCTACGAGGGCGGGAAAGTTACGCAATGAGCAGTTCTTC. It is translated as CASSATRAGKLRNEQFF.

The chain uses TRBV27 and TRBJ1-1; D uncertain. From germline, CDR1 is MNHEY and CDR2 SMNVEV (reference sequence). The CDR3 runs 14 residues. V was pared by 0 bases and J by 1 base, with 6 bases between. The CDR3, as DNA: TGTGCCAGCAGTTTATCAGCTTGGAACACTGAAGCTTTCTTT. This translates into CASSLSAWNTEAFF.

The J gene is TRBJ1-1, the V gene TRBV19; D ambiguous. V dropped 11 bases and J dropped 3 bases, with 13 bases sitting between them. The germline V gene encodes CDR1 LNHDA and CDR2 SQIVND (reference sequence). The CDR3 totals 12 residues. In DNA, the CDR3 is TGTGCCGTAGGCGAGCGGGACACTGAAGCTTTCTTT. It translates to CAVGERDTEAFF.

The V and J genes are TRBV6-5 and TRBJ1-1, with D maybe TRBD1 (6 bases). Trimming left V 0 bases short and J 0 bases short, with 8 bases between. The CDR3 length is 15 residues. Germline CDR1 and CDR2: MNHEY and SVGAGI. As DNA, the CDR3 is TGTGCCAGCAGTTACTCGGGGGCCATGAACACTGAAGCTTTCTTT. Amino acid sequence: CASSYSGAMNTEAFF.

This clone was seen a handful of times. This chain uses TRBV3-1 (or the pseudogene TRBV3-2) with TRBJ1-1; no firm D call. This CDR3 region has 14 residues. The germline CDR1 and CDR2 sequences are LGHDT and YNNKEL (reference sequence). V gave up 1 base and J gave up 6 bases, with 12 bases separating them. The CDR3 protein is CASSQALQAAEAFF. The DNA for the CDR3 is TGTGCCAGCAGCCAAGCCCTCCAGGCAGCTGAAGCTTTCTTT.

The chain links TRBV5-1 to TRBJ2-7; D is unclear. Germline V lookup: CDR1 SGHRS, CDR2 YFSETQ. V was cut by 4 bases and J by 3 bases, with 14 bases left in between. This CDR3 is built from 14 residues. Here the CDR3 DNA reads TGCGCCAGCAGCCTTACGTTGCGAGTCTACGAGCAGTACTTC. Translated: CASSLTLRVYEQYF.

This chain links TRBV19 with TRBJ2-6; TRBD1 is a possible D gene (5 bases). Germline-derived CDR1 and CDR2 are LNHDA and SQIVND (reference sequence). V was trimmed by 3 bases and J by 4 bases, leaving 16 bases between them. The CDR3 runs 17 residues. CDR3: CASSIFDRPPGANVLTF. CDR3 DNA sequence: TGTGCCAGTAGTATTTTCGACAGACCTCCCGGGGCCAACGTCCTGACTTTC.

The V and J genes are TRBV2 and TRBJ1-5, with D unresolved. V lost 4 bases and J 4 bases, leaving 5 bases between the germline ends. CDR3 length equals 12 residues. Germline V gene data show CDR1 as SNHLY and CDR2 as FYNNEI. The CDR3 DNA follows: TGTGCCAGCAGTGGGGCTAATCAGCCCCAGCATTTT. Translated, it gives CASSGANQPQHF.